Below are 27 T cell receptor beta chains sequenced from a single sample in a study of monozygotic twins with inflammatory bowel disease (dated by TCRdb to between 2018 and 2021). Libraries were constructed by 5' RACE. TCRdb records Illumina HiSeq 2500 as the sequencer. Reads reprocessed by TCRdb are summarized as one entry per CDR3 protein sequence, and DNA is absent. The sample table holds around 380,000 distinct CDR3 sequences. The ten largest clones represent under 3% of the sample. The material sequenced was blood. All receptors derive from a human donor with ulcerative colitis or Crohn's disease, or a healthy co-twin of an affected twin (not recorded which).

This sequence joins TRBV29-1 and TRBJ2-5; TCRdb reports TRBD1, a call that lacks DNA to check it against. CDR1 and CDR2 (germline): SQVTM, ANQGSEA. CDR3 length: 14 amino acids. CDR3 loop: CSVRGRGPEETQYF.

This chain connects TRBV5-5 to TRBJ1-5. CDR1 SGHKS and CDR2 YYEKEE come from the germline V gene (reference sequence). The CDR3 is 14 residues long. CDR3 sequence reads: CASSLVPSNQPQHF.

J is TRBJ2-2 and V is TRBV24-1; TCRdb returns TRBD1, unconfirmable since there is no DNA. The CDR3 loop spans 15 amino acids. Germline values: CDR1 KGHDR, CDR2 SFDVKD. CDR3 sequence: CATSDSDRSPGELFF.

The rearrangement uses TRBV29-1 and TRBJ2-7; TCRdb's D gene call, TRBD1, goes unchecked for lack of DNA. Germline CDR1 and CDR2: SQVTM and ANQGSEA. There are 13 residues in the CDR3. Here the CDR3 reads CSAGHVGDYEQYF.

The chain joins TRBV4-3 to TRBJ2-3; TCRdb calls TRBD2, which cannot be checked without DNA. The CDR3 spans 16 residues. Germline loops: CDR1 LGHNA, CDR2 YSLEER. CDR3 loop: CASSQVSAGGSDTQYF.

The chain recombines TRBV10-3 with TRBJ2-3; no DNA is available, so the TRBD2 call from TCRdb remains unchecked. CDR3 size: 15 residues. Germline CDR1 reads ENHRY; CDR2 reads SYGVKD. The CDR3 here is CAITQREAGLDTQYF.

The rearrangement uses TRBV20-1 and TRBJ2-7; the TCRdb call, TRBD1, lacks DNA for checking. The CDR3 is made up of 11 amino acids. From germline, CDR1 is DFQATT and CDR2 SNEGSKA (reference sequence). CDR3 sequence: CSARGGLEQYF.

The chain carries TRBV19 and TRBJ2-7; TCRdb outputs TRBD1, but without DNA this stays unchecked. This CDR3 has 14 residues. Per the germline V gene, CDR1 is LNHDA and CDR2 is SQIVND (reference sequence). CDR3 in amino acids: CASSMGGGDYEQYF. Together with reference TRBV19 and TRBJ2-7, the CDR3 gives the full variable domain: DGGITQSPKYLFRKEGQNVTLSCEQNLNHDAMYWYRQDPGQGLRLIYYSQIVNDFQKGDIAEGYSVSREKKESFPLTVTSAQKNPTAFYLCASSMGGGDYEQYFGPGTRLTVT.

This chain connects TRBV6-2 or TRBV6-3 to TRBJ1-2; the TRBD1 assignment by TCRdb is unverifiable without DNA. The CDR3 extends over 14 amino acids. CDR1 is MNHEY and CDR2 is SVGEGT in the germline V gene. The CDR3 sequence is CASSYGRQGYGYTF.

The chain has TRBV7-6 and TRBJ2-5; the D gene TCRdb calls, TRBD2, cannot be checked with no DNA. Germline CDR1 reads SGHVS; CDR2 reads FNYEAQ. CDR3 length: 16 amino acids. This chain's CDR3 is CASSFPAAGGQETQYF.

The rearrangement joins TRBV27 to TRBJ2-7; the TCRdb call, TRBD1, lacks DNA for checking. The CDR3 runs to 13 residues. From germline, CDR1 is MNHEY and CDR2 SMNVEV (reference sequence). This chain's CDR3 is CASSPSGYYEQYF.

This chain joins TRBV5-1 and TRBJ2-3. This CDR3 has 13 amino acids. Germline V CDR1 and CDR2: SGHRS, YFSETQ. CDR3 sequence reads: CASSPSFTDTQYF.

The V and J genes are TRBV29-1 and TRBJ2-5; TCRdb names TRBD2, which stays unverified in the absence of DNA. The CDR3 covers 15 residues. The germline V gene has CDR1 SQVTM and CDR2 ANQGSEA. The chain's CDR3 is CSVEYPISGQETQYF.

The chain carries TRBV20-1 and TRBJ1-5; TCRdb's assignment of TRBD1 cannot be checked, as there is no DNA. Germline V CDR1 and CDR2: DFQATT, SNEGSKA (reference sequence). This CDR3 has 14 amino acids. CDR3 sequence reads: CSASGGASNQPQHF.

The chain is built from TRBV19 and TRBJ2-3; TCRdb returns TRBD2, unconfirmable since there is no DNA. The CDR3 consists of 15 residues. The germline V gene encodes CDR1 LNHDA and CDR2 SQIVND (reference sequence). The CDR3: CASSIVLAGEDTQYF. Full variable domain (rest looked up from reference TRBV19 and TRBJ2-3): DGGITQSPKYLFRKEGQNVTLSCEQNLNHDAMYWYRQDPGQGLRLIYYSQIVNDFQKGDIAEGYSVSREKKESFPLTVTSAQKNPTAFYLCASSIVLAGEDTQYFGPGTRLTVL.

The rearrangement links TRBV5-6 to TRBJ1-1. The CDR3 runs to 11 residues. Per germline, CDR1 SGHDT and CDR2 YYEEEE. CDR3 sequence: CASSRHREAFF.

V usage is TRBV15 and J usage is TRBJ2-5. CDR3 length: 12 residues. CDR1 is LNHNV and CDR2 is YYDKDF in the germline V gene (reference sequence). This CDR3 reads CATSIDQETQYF.

The gene calls are TRBV6-8 and TRBJ2-2; lacking DNA, the TRBD1 call made by TCRdb goes unchecked. Germline CDR1 is MNHGY and CDR2 is SAAAGT. The CDR3 is 15 amino acids. This chain's CDR3 is CASPKQGPGAEELFF.

This chain uses TRBV7-9 with TRBJ2-7; as DNA is missing, the TRBD2 call by TCRdb cannot be tested. There are 15 residues in the CDR3. Germline loops: CDR1 SEHNR, CDR2 FQNEAQ (reference sequence). CDR3: CASSLTSGRANEQYF.

The chain uses TRBV10-3 and TRBJ2-1; TCRdb designates TRBD1, a call that cannot be tested without DNA. CDR1 is ENHRY and CDR2 is SYGVKD in the germline V gene. This CDR3 is built from 16 residues. The CDR3 spells CAISPGQESSYNEQFF.

The chain couples TRBV20-1 to TRBJ1-2; the TCRdb D gene call, TRBD1, has no DNA to confirm it. Germline V gives CDR1 DFQATT, CDR2 SNEGSKA (reference sequence). This CDR3 has 12 amino acids. The CDR3 is CSLRDREGGYTF.

This chain links TRBV5-1 with TRBJ2-6; TCRdb returns TRBD2, unconfirmable since there is no DNA. From germline, CDR1 is SGHRS and CDR2 YFSETQ. The CDR3 is made up of 14 amino acids. The CDR3 here is CASSSTPGANVLTF.

The V gene is TRBV5-1, the J gene TRBJ1-2; TCRdb names TRBD1, which stays unverified in the absence of DNA. CDR1 is SGHRS, CDR2 YFSETQ, per germline. This CDR3 region has 15 residues. CDR3 in amino acids: CASSFYPGSASGYTF.

V usage is TRBV6-4 and J usage is TRBJ2-1; as DNA is missing, the TRBD2 call by TCRdb cannot be tested. In germline, CDR1 is MRHNA, CDR2 SNTAGT. There are 15 residues in the CDR3. The CDR3 here is CASRAGLEGSNEQFF.

The chain combines TRBV4-1 with TRBJ1-1; TCRdb proposes TRBD1, but this gene call is untestable without DNA. CDR3 size: 15 residues. In germline, CDR1 is MGHRA, CDR2 YSYEKL. This chain's CDR3 is CASSQDPGGDTEAFF.

V is TRBV4-2 and J is TRBJ1-3. Germline V gene sequence: CDR1 LGHNA, CDR2 YNFKEQ. This CDR3 has 12 residues. This CDR3 is CASSQEGNTIYF.

CDR3 sequence: CSASVTVGYGYTF. This chain joins TRBV20-1 and TRBJ1-2; TCRdb selects TRBD1, and the lack of DNA leaves this call unchecked. CDR1 and CDR2 from the germline V gene are DFQATT and SNEGSKA (reference sequence). This CDR3 has 13 amino acids.